This TCR beta chain was captured by sequencing in a study of beta chain features in type 1 diabetes. The wider study: When patients were set against healthy donors, age, gender and cell yields were similar. Study-level results: For Type 1 diabetes patients, all four CD4+ subsets carried TCRB CDR3s that were moderately but significantly shorter. In these data, an HLA type influence on TCRB rearrangement remained unresolved.

This clone appeared many times. What it recognizes is unknown. What was sequenced were expressed TCRB transcripts, since all of the isolated RNA had been reverse transcribed. Sequencing was performed with immunoSEQ multiplex PCR; in TCRdb, only in-frame clones are kept and a portion is missing. Of some 360,000 clones in the sample, about 10% were seen once. The source material was central memory CD4+ T cells from blood. The source of this sequence is a man aged 30 to 39 with type 1 diabetes.

CDR3: CASSFLRSTDTQYF. The DNA for the CDR3 is TGTGCCAGCAGTTTCCTCAGGAGCACAGATACGCAGTATTTT. The J gene is TRBJ2-3, the V gene TRBV27, with unresolved D. The CDR3 length is 14 residues. The germline V gene has CDR1 MNHEY and CDR2 SMNVEV (reference sequence). Trimming removed 3 bases at V and 0 bases at J, with 7 bases between.